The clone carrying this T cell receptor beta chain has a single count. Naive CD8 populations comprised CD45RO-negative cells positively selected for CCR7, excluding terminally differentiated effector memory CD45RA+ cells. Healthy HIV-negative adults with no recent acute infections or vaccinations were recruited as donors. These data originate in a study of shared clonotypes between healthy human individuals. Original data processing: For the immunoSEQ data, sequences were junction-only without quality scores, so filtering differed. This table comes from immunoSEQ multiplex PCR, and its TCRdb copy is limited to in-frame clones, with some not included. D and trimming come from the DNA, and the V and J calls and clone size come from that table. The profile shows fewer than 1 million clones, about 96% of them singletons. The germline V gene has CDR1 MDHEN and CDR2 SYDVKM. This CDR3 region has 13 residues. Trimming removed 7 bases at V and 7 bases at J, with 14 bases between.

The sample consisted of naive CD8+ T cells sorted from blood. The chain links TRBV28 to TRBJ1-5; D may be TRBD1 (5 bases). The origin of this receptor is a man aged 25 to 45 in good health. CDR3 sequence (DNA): TGTGCCAGCACCCTGGGGGGTCTGCAGCCCCAGCATTTT. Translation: CASTLGGLQPQHF.